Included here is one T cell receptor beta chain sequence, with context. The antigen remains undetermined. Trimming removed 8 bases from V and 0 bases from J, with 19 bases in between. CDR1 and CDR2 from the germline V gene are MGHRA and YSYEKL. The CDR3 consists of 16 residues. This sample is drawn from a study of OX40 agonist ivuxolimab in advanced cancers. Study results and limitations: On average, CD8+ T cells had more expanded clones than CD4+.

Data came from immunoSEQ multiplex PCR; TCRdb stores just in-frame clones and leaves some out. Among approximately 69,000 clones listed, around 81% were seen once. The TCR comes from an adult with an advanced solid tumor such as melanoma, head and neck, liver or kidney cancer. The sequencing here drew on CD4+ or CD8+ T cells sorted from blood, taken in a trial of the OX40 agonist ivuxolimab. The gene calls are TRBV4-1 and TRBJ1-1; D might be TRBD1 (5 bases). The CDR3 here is CASRLSAGNMNTEAFF. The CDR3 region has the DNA TGCGCCAGCCGCCTTTCGGCAGGGAACATGAACACTGAAGCTTTCTTT.